This TCR beta chain appears in the sequencing data of a study of cytomegalovirus exposure and HLA in healthy donors. For the study at large: Prior work identified around 120 million unique TCR beta sequences in roughly 180 million T cells.

Comment on this clone: The antigen is unknown.

Overall study results and limits: Overall, about 160 TCR beta chains were annotated as cytomegalovirus-associated. A highly shared variant cluster was judged a likely technical artifact.

The germline gives CDR1 SEHNR, CDR2 FQNEAQ (reference sequence). The V and J ends lost 5 bases and 6 bases, in that order; junction bases with no gene match: 16. This CDR3 region has 19 residues. Primers: 60 Vbeta forward and 13 Jbeta reverse. Here immunoSEQ multiplex PCR was the method, and the copy in TCRdb shows in-frame clones only, minus some. The profile shows tens of thousands of clones, around 77% of them singletons. Sequencing was carried out using PBMCs. The sequence came from a man aged 30 to 45 in good health and CMV-seronegative. The rearrangement joins TRBV7-9 to TRBJ2-2; 12 bases agree with TRBD1. CDR3 region: CASSLATLRDRGPSGELFF. In DNA form, the CDR3 reads TGTGCCAGCAGCCTTGCAACCCTCCGGGACAGGGGGCCTTCCGGGGAGCTGTTTTTT.